This T cell receptor (beta chain) was retrieved from a study of cytomegalovirus exposure and HLA in healthy donors. As regards this clone: Its antigen is undetermined.

Overall study findings and caveats: Later analysis identified a missense DCLRE1C variant that was linked to TCR beta V- and J-gene trimming. Analysis performed later showed TCR beta chains linked to HLA being more clonally expanded than equally common others.

Primers: 60 Vbeta forward and 13 Jbeta reverse. Measured with immunoSEQ multiplex PCR; TCRdb has only the in-frame clones, and not every one. The repertoire includes 110,000 or so clones, 83% of them detected once, and under 6.5% sits in the top ten. This CDR3 contains 14 residues. V lost 0 bases, J lost 1 base, and 4 bases lay in between. CDR1 is SGDLS, CDR2 YYNGEE, per germline. The chain recombines TRBV9 with TRBJ2-2, with unresolved D. The receptor's source is a man in his late teens or twenties in good health and CMV-seronegative. Specimen: PBMCs. CDR3 DNA sequence: TGTGCCAGCAGCGTAGCCCAGAACACCGGGGAGCTGTTTTTT. Protein sequence: CASSVAQNTGELFF.